This TCR beta chain appears in the sequencing data of a study of cytomegalovirus exposure and HLA in healthy donors (dated by TCRdb to about 2017). Regarding the study in general: In an earlier analysis of roughly 590 of the donors, 250 to 350 Gb of sequence data and 117 million unique TCR beta sequences from about 179 million T cells were reported. To study patterns of TCR occurrence, a later analysis re-analyzed previously published TCR beta repertoires from several hundred donors and added high-resolution HLA genotyping. A later genetic analysis took genome-wide SNP genotypes for about 55% of the 666 donors and used that subset as a discovery cohort. Every discovery cohort repertoire had been produced on one sequencing platform. Donor age, sex, ethnicity and CMV serostatus were compiled together with the repertoire data. The T cell repertoires of about 700 subjects were profiled by immunosequencing and related to cytomegalovirus serostatus. In an earlier analysis of over 550 of the donors, high-throughput TCR beta sequencing was used to judge whether each TCR beta V gene segment behaved as functional or pseudogenic. The study was designed to test whether signatures of past pathogen exposure could be identified by cataloging public T cell receptors. The genetic ancestry cluster associated with self-reported Caucasian donors included 81% of the roughly 360 genotyped donors. Because of strong linkage in the cohort, a handful of DR-DQ haplotypes were treated as single units for association and clustering. High-throughput TCR immunosequencing, statistical association of individual TCRs with disease status, and machine learning were combined to predict cytomegalovirus infection status. Both class I and class II loci were covered by HLA typing, at four-digit resolution. Besides the first cohort of hundreds of subjects, a separate validation cohort made up of around 120 different subjects was used. Among 300 to 500 genotyped donors of the cohort, an average of about 240,000 unique TCR beta nucleotide sequences was sequenced per donor, of which 15% to 20% were non-productive. Approximately 300 gigabases of sequencing data and roughly 81 million unique TCR sequences made up an early release that covered some 640 HLA-typed donors. Rather than using new phenotypic data, the later analysis identified candidate immune exposures from TCR beta sequences and from how often those sequences occurred across donors. Typing coverage differed by locus: A, B, C, DRB1 and DQB1 were typed in roughly 620-630 donors, DQA1 in approximately 520, DPA1 in 606, and DPB1 in around 490. Findings and caveats that apply to the study as a whole: In a later genetic analysis, a missense DCLRE1C variant was associated with V-gene and J-gene trimming of TCR beta chains, and the association was replicated in an independent cohort. A further reported finding was that TCR beta sequences accurately predicted the HLA-A and HLA-B alleles for most subjects in the first cohort. A later analysis found that most CMV-associated TCR beta chains appeared HLA-restricted, with HLA associations seemingly driven largely by CMV exposure. Sequencing depth was assumed to be roughly uniform across donors in the presence/absence analyses, though that assumption may not hold. Because counts were too low, about 17 rarely observed V segments, including chromosome 9 orphons, were excluded from the earlier analysis of some 540 of the donors. Compared with the roughly 700-donor mean, donors in an Asian-associated ancestry cluster had fewer N-insertions in productive TCRs, according to a later genetic analysis. A few of the identified cytomegalovirus-associated TCR beta chains were confirmed in vitro to be specific for cytomegalovirus antigens. At a false discovery rate of 0.05, a later analysis linked around 15,000 TCR beta sequences to specific HLA alleles. Strong co-occurrence of HLA alleles, especially DR and DQ, made assigning TCR associations to individual alleles difficult. In this cohort, only TCR beta chains were sequenced, and detectable features were limited by the absence of alpha or paired-chain data. It was suggested by the authors that the approach could potentially be generalized to other disease states and immunological phenotypes. In a later analysis, HLA-associated TCR beta chains showed more clonal expansion and lower generation probabilities than non-associated chains that were equally common. According to a later analysis, TCR association rates differed among HLA loci, with DRB1 alleles showing the most associated TCRs and HLA-C alleles showing the fewest. In an earlier analysis of over 550 of the donors, most TCR beta V segments were observed in productive rearrangements about 87% or about 30% of the time, broadly matching IMGT annotations. Correlated functional status among segregating V segments might be attributable to linkage disequilibrium, but an unknown experimental factor could not be ruled out. Because HLA typing was unavailable for some donors at each locus, only the typed subset was used in association tests. Cytomegalovirus status was reported to be diagnosed by the classifier with high specificity and sensitivity in both the original and validation cohorts. A later analysis reported that several top co-occurrence clusters appeared linked to parvovirus B19, influenza, CMV and Epstein-Barr virus. In the study, 150 to 200 TCR beta chains were listed as associated with cytomegalovirus. While some public TCRs were present in many individuals, most TCR sequences turned up only very rarely across donors. A group of highly shared sequence variants was considered likely to be a technical artifact of the sequencing pipeline. For the cohort, immune exposure information was limited to CMV serostatus. Some IMGT-functional V segments, including TRBV6-2 and TRBV6-3, could not be told apart with the 87-base-pair reads, so those segments were excluded.

About this clone: Its antigen specificity is not known. No much larger clonotype is one base removed from it; base qualities were not supplied.

CDR1 and CDR2 are drawn from the germline V gene: MNHNS, SASEGT. The CDR3 covers 20 residues, taking in both the cysteine and the phenylalanine. Only the CDR3 part of the read is kept: 60 bases, read in frame from the first base. The V end gives up 0 bases and the J end 0 bases, leaving 13 bases in the junction not matched to a gene. The cohort was made up of about 670 healthy bone marrow donors. At the time of sampling, all cohort members were nominally healthy, though unrecorded immune exposures were likely present. The donor tested CMV seropositive, placing the donor among the 289 seropositive members of the cohort. Every donor gave a peripheral blood sample, and the peripheral blood mononuclear cells from that sample were used for TCR beta sequencing. The Qiagen DNeasy Blood Extraction Kit was used to extract genomic DNA from the blood cell samples. Library prep was done by the immunoSEQ multiplex PCR assay. For the multiplex PCR, a mixture combining 60 forward primers for TCR Vbeta segments and 13 reverse primers for TCR Jbeta segments was used. The CDR3 region of rearranged TCR beta genes was amplified from genomic DNA by a multiplex PCR assay. Amplified TCR beta libraries were sequenced as 87-base-pair reads on the Illumina HiSeq System. In the paper's pipeline: Across the roughly 600 repertoires, a later analysis counted approximately 83 million unique TCR beta chains, roughly 11 million of which were shared by at least two donors. To remove PCR and sequencing errors, raw reads were error-corrected and collapsed into unique sequences using a nearest-neighbor algorithm that merged closely related sequences. V, D and J gene segments were assigned by aligning CDR3 sequences to IMGT reference sequences. For a sequence to be retained, a match of at least six nucleotides was required to both a V gene segment and a J gene segment. A rearrangement counted as productive if the CDR3 had no stop codons and remained in frame with V and J, and every other rearrangement counted as non-productive. Following IMGT convention, CDR3 was defined as the stretch from the second conserved V-encoded cysteine up to the conserved J-encoded phenylalanine. Sequences without an unambiguous match to a single V gene segment were excluded from the earlier analysis of about 640 of the donors. In an earlier analysis of 587 of the donors, V segments were called functional above 56.7% productive rearrangements and were called segregating when the between-donor standard deviation exceeded 5%. A statistical classification framework was built to diagnose cytomegalovirus status from the catalog of TCR beta chain sequences. In a later analysis, TCR nucleotide sequences were compared against IMGT/GENE-DB human TR gene sequences so that V and J genes could be assigned. The TCRdist pipeline was used in a later analysis to assign CDR3 sequences and most-parsimonious VDJ recombination scenarios. A later analysis defined each TCR beta chain by its CDR3 amino acid sequence plus V-gene family, and excluded reads lacking a unique V-gene family. In a later analysis, around 650 highly shared, low-generation-probability nucleotide sequences were removed to address suspected cross-contamination and a sequencing artifact. In a later analysis, a clonal expansion index for each public chain was calculated from normalized within-repertoire ranks of inferred template counts. In a later analysis, generation probabilities were computed with a VDJ recombination model fitted to out-of-frame rearrangements, and the resulting probabilities were checked against IGoR. A later analysis scored TCR-TCR, TCR-HLA and TCR-CMV co-occurrence with hypergeometric tests, applying a repertoire-size bias correction to TCR pairs. To estimate false discovery rates, a later analysis permuted the HLA or CMV assignments 20 times. In a later analysis, co-occurring TCRs were grouped using DBSCAN, and TCRdist sequence similarity was added for clustering within HLA-allele-positive subsets. Repertoires with fewer than 30,000 or more than 120,000 public chains, plus five repertoires with anomalous nucleotide sharing, were excluded from co-occurrence clustering. The table comes from immuneACCESS by way of TCRdb, which keeps in-frame sequences with V and J called. Part of the clones is missing from these tables; in studies checked, under half for an unresolved V gene and the rest for unknown reasons. The V and J calls and the clone size are those of that table, but D and trimming were determined from the DNA. Present in this sample are about 81,000 clones, around four fifths of which were seen just once. Of the sample, 2.5% to 3% falls within the top ten clones.

This sequence was found in a middle-aged man in good health and CMV-seropositive. The sample consisted of PBMCs. Here the chain combines TRBV6-1 and TRBJ2-4, with 8 middle bases fitting TRBD2. The CDR3 region has the sequence CASSEAAGLERKKAKNIQYF. The sequenced DNA is TGTGCCAGCAGTGAAGCCGCGGGACTAGAGAGGAAGAAAGCCAAAAACATTCAGTACTTC.